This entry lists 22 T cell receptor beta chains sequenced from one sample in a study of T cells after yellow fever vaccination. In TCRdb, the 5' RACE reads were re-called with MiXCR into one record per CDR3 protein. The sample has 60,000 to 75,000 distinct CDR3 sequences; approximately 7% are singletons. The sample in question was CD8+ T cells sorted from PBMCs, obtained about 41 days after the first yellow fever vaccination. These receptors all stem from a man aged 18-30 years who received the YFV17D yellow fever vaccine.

In DNA form, the CDR3 reads TGTGCCAGCACCCTGAGGAGGAGGGGCACTGAAGCTTTCTTT. Translation: CASTLRRRGTEAFF. This chain joins TRBV7-4 and TRBJ1-1, with D perhaps matching TRBD1 (5 bases). The CDR3 length is 14 residues. CDR1 and CDR2 from the germline V gene are SGHVT and SQSDAQ. Trimming removed 7 bases at V and 4 bases at J, with 16 bases between.

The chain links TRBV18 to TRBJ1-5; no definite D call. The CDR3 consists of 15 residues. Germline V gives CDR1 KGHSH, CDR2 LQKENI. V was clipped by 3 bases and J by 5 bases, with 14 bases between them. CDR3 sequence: CASSPSHRVDQPQHF. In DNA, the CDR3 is TGTGCCAGCTCACCGAGTCACCGGGTGGATCAGCCCCAGCATTTT.

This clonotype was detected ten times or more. The CDR3 loop reads CSASPLATGELFF. CDR3 bases: TGCAGTGCTAGCCCACTAGCCACCGGGGAGCTGTTTTTT. V usage is TRBV20-1 and J usage is TRBJ2-2, with D maybe TRBD2 (6 bases). Per germline, CDR1 DFQATT and CDR2 SNEGSKA (reference sequence). The ends were cut back, 3 bases at V and 4 bases at J, with 9 bases in the middle. The CDR3 covers 13 residues.

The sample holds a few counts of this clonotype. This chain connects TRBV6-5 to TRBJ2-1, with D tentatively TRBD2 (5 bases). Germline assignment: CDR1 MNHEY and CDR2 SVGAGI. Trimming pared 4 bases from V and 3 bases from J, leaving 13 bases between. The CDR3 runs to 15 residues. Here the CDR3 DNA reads TGTGCCAGCAGTTCAATTTTCGGGGACTACAATGAGCAGTTCTTC. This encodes CASSSIFGDYNEQFF.

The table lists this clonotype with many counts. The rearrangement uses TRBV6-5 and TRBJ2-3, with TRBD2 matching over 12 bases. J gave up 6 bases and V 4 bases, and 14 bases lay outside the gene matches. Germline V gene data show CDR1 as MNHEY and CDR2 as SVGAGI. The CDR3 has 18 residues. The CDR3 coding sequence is TGTGCCAGCAGTTCACCCTGGACTAGCGGGGCAACGGTGGATACGCAGTATTTT. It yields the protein CASSSPWTSGATVDTQYF.

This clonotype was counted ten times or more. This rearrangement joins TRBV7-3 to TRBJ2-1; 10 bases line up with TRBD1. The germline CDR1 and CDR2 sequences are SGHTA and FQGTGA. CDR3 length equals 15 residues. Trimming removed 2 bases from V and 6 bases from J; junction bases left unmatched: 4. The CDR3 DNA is TGTGCCAGCAGCTTATTGGGACAGGGGACCAATGAGCAGTTCTTC. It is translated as CASSLLGQGTNEQFF.

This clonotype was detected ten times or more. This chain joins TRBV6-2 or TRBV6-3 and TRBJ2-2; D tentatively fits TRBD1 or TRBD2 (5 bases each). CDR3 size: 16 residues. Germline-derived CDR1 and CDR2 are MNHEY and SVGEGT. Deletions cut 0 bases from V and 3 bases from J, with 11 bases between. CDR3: CASSYSTRGDTGELFF. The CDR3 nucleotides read TGTGCCAGCAGTTACTCGACCCGAGGGGACACCGGGGAGCTGTTTTTT.

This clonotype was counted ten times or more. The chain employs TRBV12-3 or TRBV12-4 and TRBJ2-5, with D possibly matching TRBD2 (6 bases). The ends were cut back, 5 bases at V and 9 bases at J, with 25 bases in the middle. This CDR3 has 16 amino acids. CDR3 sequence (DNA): TGTGCCAGCAGTCCGCCCTGGCGGGGTGACCCGGAAGCCCAGTACTTC. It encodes CASSPPWRGDPEAQYF.

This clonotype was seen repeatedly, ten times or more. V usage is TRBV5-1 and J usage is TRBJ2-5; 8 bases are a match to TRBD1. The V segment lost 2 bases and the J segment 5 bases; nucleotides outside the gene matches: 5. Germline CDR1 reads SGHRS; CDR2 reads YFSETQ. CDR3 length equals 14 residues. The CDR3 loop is CASSLGQGWETQYF. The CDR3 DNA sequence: TGCGCCAGCAGCTTAGGACAGGGCTGGGAGACCCAGTACTTC.

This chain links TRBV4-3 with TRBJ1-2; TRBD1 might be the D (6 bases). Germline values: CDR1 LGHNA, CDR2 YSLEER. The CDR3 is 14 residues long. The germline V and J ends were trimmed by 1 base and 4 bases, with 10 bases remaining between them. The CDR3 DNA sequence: TGCGCCAGCAGCCAAGTTAAGGACAGCTATGGCTACACCTTC. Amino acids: CASSQVKDSYGYTF.

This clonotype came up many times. DNA of the CDR3: TGCGCCAGCAGCCAAGAGGAGACAGGGGCCCTTGGTGGCTACACCTTC. It specifies CASSQEETGALGGYTF. The V gene is TRBV4-3, the J gene TRBJ1-2; 8 nucleotides match TRBD1. J gave up 7 bases and V 0 bases, and 10 bases lay outside the gene matches. Per germline, CDR1 LGHNA and CDR2 YSLEER. This CDR3 is built from 16 residues.

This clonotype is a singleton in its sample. The DNA for the CDR3 is TGTGCCAGCAGTTTAACGGGGGCCCCCCCCCATGAGCAGTTCTTC. Amino acid sequence: CASSLTGAPPHEQFF. The rearrangement joins TRBV27 to TRBJ2-1, with D possibly called TRBD1 or TRBD2 (6 bases each). Trimming took 2 bases from V and 8 from J, leaving 16 bases between them. CDR3 length: 15 amino acids. CDR1 MNHEY and CDR2 SMNVEV come from the germline V gene (reference sequence).

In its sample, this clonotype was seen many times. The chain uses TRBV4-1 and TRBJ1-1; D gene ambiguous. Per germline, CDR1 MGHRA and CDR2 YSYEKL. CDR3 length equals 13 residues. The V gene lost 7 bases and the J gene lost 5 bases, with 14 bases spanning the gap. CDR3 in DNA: TGCGCCAGCACCCCAGAGTTGCGGACTGAAGCTTTCTTT. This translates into CASTPELRTEAFF.

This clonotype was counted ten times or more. The CDR3 sequence is CSVGLLYGYTF. DNA of the CDR3: TGCAGCGTTGGACTACTCTATGGCTACACCTTC. The chain joins TRBV29-1 to TRBJ1-2; D is ambiguous. The CDR3 extends over 11 amino acids. The germline V gene has CDR1 SQVTM and CDR2 ANQGSEA. Trimming took 4 bases from V and 4 from J, leaving 7 bases between them.

CDR3 sequence (DNA): TGTGCCAGCAGCGGCTGGACAGGGGTTGGTGAGCAGTACTTC. Encoded protein: CASSGWTGVGEQYF. The chain links TRBV14 to TRBJ2-7, with 9 bases identical to TRBD1. The trim removed 5 bases at V and 7 bases at J, leaving 9 bases unmatched. Germline values: CDR1 SGHDN, CDR2 FVKESK. The CDR3 runs to 14 residues. Combining the CDR3 with reference TRBV14 and TRBJ2-7 gives the whole variable domain EAGVTQFPSHSVIEKGQTVTLRCDPISGHDNLYWYRRVMGKEIKFLLHFVKESKQDESGMPNNRFLAERTGGTYSTLKVQPAELEDSGVYFCASSGWTGVGEQYFGPGTRLTVT.

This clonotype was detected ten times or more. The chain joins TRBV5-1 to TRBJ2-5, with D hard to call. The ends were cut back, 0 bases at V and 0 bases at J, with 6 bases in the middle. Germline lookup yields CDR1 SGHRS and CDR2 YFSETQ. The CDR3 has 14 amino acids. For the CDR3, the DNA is TGCGCCAGCAGCTTGGGTTACAACCAAGAGACCCAGTACTTC. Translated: CASSLGYNQETQYF. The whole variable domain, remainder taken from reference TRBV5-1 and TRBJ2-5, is KAGVTQTPRYLIKTRGQQVTLSCSPISGHRSVSWYQQTPGQGLQFLFEYFSETQRNKGNFPGRFSGRQFSNSRSEMNVSTLELGDSALYLCASSLGYNQETQYFGPGTRLLVL.

The CDR3 is CASSASGTGAGQPQHF. The CDR3 nucleotides are TGTGCCAGCAGCGCATCCGGGACAGGGGCAGGACAGCCCCAGCATTTT. This chain uses TRBV7-9 with TRBJ1-5; TRBD1 aligns across 10 bases. The CDR3 contains 16 residues. Germline assignment: CDR1 SEHNR and CDR2 FQNEAQ (reference sequence). The junction had 11 bases not matched to a gene; V was cut back by 5 bases and J by 7 bases. The full variable domain, its missing parts supplied by reference TRBV7-9 and TRBJ1-5, is DTGVSQNPRHKITKRGQNVTFRCDPISEHNRLYWYRQTLGQGPEFLTYFQNEAQLEKSRLLSDRFSAERPKGSFSTLEIQRTEQGDSAMYLCASSASGTGAGQPQHFGDGTRLSIL.

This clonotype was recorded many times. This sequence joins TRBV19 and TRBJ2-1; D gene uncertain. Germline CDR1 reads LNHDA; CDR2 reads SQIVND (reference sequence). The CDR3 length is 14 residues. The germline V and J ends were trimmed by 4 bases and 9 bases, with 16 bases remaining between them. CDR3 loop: CASSTRAGEVEQFF. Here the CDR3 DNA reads TGTGCCAGTAGTACCCGGGCCGGAGAGGTTGAGCAGTTCTTC. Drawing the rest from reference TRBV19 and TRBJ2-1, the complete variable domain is DGGITQSPKYLFRKEGQNVTLSCEQNLNHDAMYWYRQDPGQGLRLIYYSQIVNDFQKGDIAEGYSVSREKKESFPLTVTSAQKNPTAFYLCASSTRAGEVEQFFGPGTRLTVL.

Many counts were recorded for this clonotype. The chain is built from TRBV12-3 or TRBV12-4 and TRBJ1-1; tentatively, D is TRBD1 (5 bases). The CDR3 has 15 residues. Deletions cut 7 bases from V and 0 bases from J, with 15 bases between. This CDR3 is CASTFSGALNTEAFF. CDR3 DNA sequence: TGTGCCAGCACGTTTAGTGGGGCATTGAACACTGAAGCTTTCTTT.

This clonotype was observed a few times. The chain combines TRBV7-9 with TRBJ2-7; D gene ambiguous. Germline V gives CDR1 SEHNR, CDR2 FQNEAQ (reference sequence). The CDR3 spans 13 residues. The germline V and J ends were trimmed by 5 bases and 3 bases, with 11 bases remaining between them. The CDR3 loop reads CASSAPGFYEQYV. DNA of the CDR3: TGTGCCAGCAGCGCCCCCGGGTTCTACGAGCAGTACGTC.

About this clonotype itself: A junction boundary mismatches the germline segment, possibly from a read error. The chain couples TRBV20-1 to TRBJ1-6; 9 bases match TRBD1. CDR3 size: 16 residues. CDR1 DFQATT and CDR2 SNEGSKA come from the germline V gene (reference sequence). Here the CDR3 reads CSAKDRGDSYNSTLHF. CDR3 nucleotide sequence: TGCAGTGCGAAGGACAGGGGCGACTCCTATAATTCAACCCTCCACTTT.

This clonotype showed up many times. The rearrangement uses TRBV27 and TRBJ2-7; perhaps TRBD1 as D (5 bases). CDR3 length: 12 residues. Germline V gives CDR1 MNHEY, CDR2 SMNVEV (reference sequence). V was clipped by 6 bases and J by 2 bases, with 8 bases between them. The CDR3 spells CASRTQAYEQYF. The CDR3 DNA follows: TGTGCCAGCAGAACACAGGCCTACGAGCAGTACTTC.